Sequencing of this T cell receptor beta chain was carried out in a study of blood T cell repertoires in COVID-19 (dated by TCRdb to 2020 to 2022). Concerning the study at large: Samples covering the acute and convalescent phases of COVID-19 were provided by collaborators in the United States, Italy and Spain. HLA class I and class II types, where available, came from metadata supplied by the sample provider rather than from assay-based typing. The sample metadata nearly always contained a de-identified subject ID, COVID-19 status, age in years and sex. Deeply sampled blood TCRbeta repertoires from subjects exposed to, actively infected with, or recovered from COVID-19 were included in the dataset. The repertoires were released in a freely available public database meant as a resource for research on the immune response to SARS-CoV-2. The prospective study material was composed of cDNA or gDNA derived from T cells, B-cell-depleted T cells, or PBMCs. The samples were drawn from two sources: the first 160 participants of the ongoing ImmuneRACE study, and 1,254 subjects contributed by 6 global collaborators.

The CDR3 runs 15 amino acids, cysteine and phenylalanine included. CDR3 DNA only is kept here, 45 bases in frame from base 1. Concerning this clone itself: Its binding antigen is unknown. No per-base quality is available; no much larger clone lies one base away.

Each collaborating institution followed its own protocols to collect whole blood in K2EDTA tubes. For TCRbeta analysis, collaborators shipped samples as frozen whole blood, isolated PBMCs, or DNA extracted from either of those sample types. General conclusions and limits of the study: Clinical and demographic metadata were provided uncurated, with the amount varying by source and participant.

TCRbeta CDR3 regions were amplified from genomic DNA by means of the immunoSEQ Assay, a bias-controlled multiplex PCR. In the source study's methods: Within the assay, amplification of reference gene primers was used to estimate how many nucleated cells each sample contained. To quantify the absolute abundance of each unique TCRbeta CDR3 rearrangement, sequence reads were collapsed and filtered. Productive Simpson clonality was computed per sample as the square root of Simpson's diversity index over productive rearrangements. TCRdb stores this immuneACCESS table with in-frame sequences only. Part of the clones is absent; in the studies checked, under half of the shortfall reflects unresolved V genes, and no reason is known for the rest. V, J and clone size reflect that table, while D and trimming were determined from the DNA. This sample has 190,000 or so clones in its table, and roughly 86% of those were observed once. 2.5% to 3.5% of the sample rests with the top ten.

The receptor comes from a man in his forties with active or convalescent COVID-19. The receptor chain draws on TRBV21-1 and TRBJ1-2; the table's TRBD1 call for D was not verified on the DNA. TRBV21-1 is an annotated pseudogene. The sample was peripheral blood. The CDR3 protein is CASTHHCRATYGYTF. The sequence in DNA is TGTGCCAGCACTCACCACTGCAGGGCGACCTATGGCTACACCTTC.